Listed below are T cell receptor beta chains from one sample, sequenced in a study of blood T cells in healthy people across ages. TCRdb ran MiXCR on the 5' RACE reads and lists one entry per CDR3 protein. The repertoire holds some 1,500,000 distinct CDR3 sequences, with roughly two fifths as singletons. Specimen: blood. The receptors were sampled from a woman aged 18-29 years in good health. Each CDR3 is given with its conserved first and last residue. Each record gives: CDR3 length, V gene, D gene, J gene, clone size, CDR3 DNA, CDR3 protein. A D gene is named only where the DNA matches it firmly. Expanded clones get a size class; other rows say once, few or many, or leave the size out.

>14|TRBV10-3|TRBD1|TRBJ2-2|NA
TGTGCCATCAAAGGGACAGGGGGCTCCGGGGAGCTGTTTTTT
CAIKGTGGSGELFF
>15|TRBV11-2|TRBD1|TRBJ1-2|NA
TGTGCCAGCAGCTTAGAAACAGGGGAGAACTATGGCTACACCTTC
CASSLETGENYGYTF
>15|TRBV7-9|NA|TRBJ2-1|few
TGTGCCGGACTACTTCGAGGGGGCCTTTACAATGAGCAGTTCTTC
CAGLLRGGLYNEQFF
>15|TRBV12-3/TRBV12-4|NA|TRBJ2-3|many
TGTGCCAGCAGGGAGGACAGTCCTCCCACAGATACGCAGTATTTT
CASREDSPPTDTQYF
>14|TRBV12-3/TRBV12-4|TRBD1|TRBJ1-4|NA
TGTGCCAGCAGGTCAGACAGGGCGGGAGAAAAACTGTTTTTT
CASRSDRAGEKLFF
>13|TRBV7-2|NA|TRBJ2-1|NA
TGTGCCAGCAGCTCTGAGGGTAGAGGGGAACAGTTCTTC
CASSSEGRGEQFF
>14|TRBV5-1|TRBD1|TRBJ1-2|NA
TGCGCCAGCAGCTGGGGGACAGCTAACTATGGCTACACCTTC
CASSWGTANYGYTF
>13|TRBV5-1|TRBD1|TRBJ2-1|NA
TGCGCCAGCAGCTGGGACAGGGATGGGGAGCAGTTCTTC
CASSWDRDGEQFF
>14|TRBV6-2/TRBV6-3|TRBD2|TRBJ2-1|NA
TGTGCCAGCAGCCTCGGGTGGGGAGGGAATGAGCAGTTCTTC
CASSLGWGGNEQFF
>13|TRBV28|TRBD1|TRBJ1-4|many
TGTGCCAGCAGCACCAGGGGGGGAGAAAAACTGTTTTTT
CASSTRGGEKLFF
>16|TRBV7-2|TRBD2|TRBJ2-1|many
TGTGCCAGCAGCTTGTCTAGCGGGAAGACTAGTAATGAGCAGTTCTTC
CASSLSSGKTSNEQFF
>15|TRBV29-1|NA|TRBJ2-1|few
TGCAGCGTTGAAGATTGGTCCGGTTCCTACAATGAGCAGTTCTTC
CSVEDWSGSYNEQFF
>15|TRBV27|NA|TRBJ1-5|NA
TGTGCCAGCAGTACAACCGGCCTTCGCAATCAGCCCCAGCATTTT
CASSTTGLRNQPQHF
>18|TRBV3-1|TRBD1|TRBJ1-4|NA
TGTGCCAGCAGCCAAGATTGGAAGACAGGGGGAGATCGTGAAAAACTGTTTTTT
CASSQDWKTGGDREKLFF
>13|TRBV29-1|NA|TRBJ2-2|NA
TGCAGCGTTGAAAGGGACCCCACCGGGGAGCTGTTTTTT
CSVERDPTGELFF
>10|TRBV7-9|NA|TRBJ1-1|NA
TGTGCCAGCGCCCCCGCTGAAGCTTTCTTT
CASAPAEAFF
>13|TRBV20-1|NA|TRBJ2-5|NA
TGCAGTGCTAGGCGGCAGGGAGGAGTGACCCAGTACTTC
CSARRQGGVTQYF
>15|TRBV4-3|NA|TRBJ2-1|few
TGCGCCAGCAGCCAAGTTCGAGGAAACTACAATGAGCAGTTCTTC
CASSQVRGNYNEQFF
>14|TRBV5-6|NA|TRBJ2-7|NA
TGTGTCAGCAGCTTGGGCAGCTCACACTACGAGCAGTACTTC
CVSSLGSSHYEQYF
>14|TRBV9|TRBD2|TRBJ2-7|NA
TGTGCCAGCAGCCCCCAGGGACTAGCGGGCGAGCAGTACTTC
CASSPQGLAGEQYF
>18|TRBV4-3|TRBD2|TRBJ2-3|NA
TGCGCCAGCAGCCAAGCATTTTTCGACGACGGGGGGGCAGATACGCAGTATTTT
CASSQAFFDDGGADTQYF
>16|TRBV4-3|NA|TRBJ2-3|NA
TGCGCCAGCAGCCTCACCCTCGGGTCGGGTTCAGATACGCAGTATTTT
CASSLTLGSGSDTQYF
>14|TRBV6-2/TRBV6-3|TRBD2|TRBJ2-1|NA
TGTGCCAGCAGTTTAACTAGCGGGAGGTTTGAGCAGTTCTTC
CASSLTSGRFEQFF
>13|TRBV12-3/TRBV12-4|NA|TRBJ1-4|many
TGTGCCAGCAGTTTGCGGGGGAATGAAAAACTGTTTTTT
CASSLRGNEKLFF
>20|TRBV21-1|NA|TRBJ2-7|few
TGTGCCAGCAGCAAAGTACCGGGGACAGGGCACGCACTTTCTTCCTACGAGCAGTACTTC
CASSKVPGTGHALSSYEQYF
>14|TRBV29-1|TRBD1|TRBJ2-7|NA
TGCAGCGTTGAAGAGGGGGACAGGGCGCACGAGCAGTACTTC
CSVEEGDRAHEQYF
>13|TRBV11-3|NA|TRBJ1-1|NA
TGTGCCAGCAGCCCATCGAACAGGGCTGGGGCTTTCTTT
CASSPSNRAGAFF
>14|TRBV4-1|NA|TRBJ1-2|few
TGCGCCAGCAGCCAACGGGACGGCGACTATGGCTACACCTTC
CASSQRDGDYGYTF
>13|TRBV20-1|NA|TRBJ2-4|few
TGCAGTGCTAGAGACAGGGCCAAAAGCATTCAGTACTTC
CSARDRAKSIQYF
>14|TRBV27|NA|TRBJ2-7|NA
TGTGCCAGCAGTTTATCCGGGACGTATCACGAGCAGTACTTC
CASSLSGTYHEQYF
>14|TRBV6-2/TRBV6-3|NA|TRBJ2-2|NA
TGTGCCAGCAGTGAATGGACTCCTACCGGGGAGCTGTTTTTT
CASSEWTPTGELFF
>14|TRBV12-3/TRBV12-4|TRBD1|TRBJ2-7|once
TGTGCCAGCAGTGTGTATCAGGGGGCGTTTGAGCAGTACTTC
CASSVYQGAFEQYF
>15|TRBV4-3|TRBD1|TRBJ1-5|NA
TGCGCCAGCAGCCGAAGAAGGGGGCCCAATCAGCCCCAGCATTTT
CASSRRRGPNQPQHF
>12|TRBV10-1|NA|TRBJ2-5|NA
TGCGCCAGCACTTTTAGCAGCAATGAGCAGTACTTC
CASTFSSNEQYF
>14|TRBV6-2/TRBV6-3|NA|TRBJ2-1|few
TGTGCCAGCAGTCGCCGGGACACTTACAATGAGCAGTTCTTC
CASSRRDTYNEQFF
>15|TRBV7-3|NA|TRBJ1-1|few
TGTGCCAGCAGCCTAGGGGAGAGAGGGAACACTGAAGCTTTCTTT
CASSLGERGNTEAFF
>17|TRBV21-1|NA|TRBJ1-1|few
TGTGCCAGCAGCAAGGACGTTCGACCGCCTATGAACACTGAAGCTTTCTTT
CASSKDVRPPMNTEAFF
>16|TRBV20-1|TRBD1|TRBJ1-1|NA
TGCAGTGCTAGGGGGGACAGGTCCGATTACGGTGGTGAAGCTTTCTTT
CSARGDRSDYGGEAFF
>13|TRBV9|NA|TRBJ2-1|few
TGTGCCAGCATGGGGGGCCCCTACAATGAGCAGTTCTTC
CASMGGPYNEQFF
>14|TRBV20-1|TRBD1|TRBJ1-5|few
TGCAGTGCTGGGGGGACAGCCAAAAATCAGCCCCAGCATTTT
CSAGGTAKNQPQHF
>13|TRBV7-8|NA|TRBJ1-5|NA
TGTGCCAGCAGCACCTGGTGGAATCAGCCCCAGCATTTT
CASSTWWNQPQHF
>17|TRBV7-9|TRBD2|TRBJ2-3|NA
TGTGCCAGCAGCACCCTAGCGGGGGCGATAAGCACAGATACGCAGTATTTT
CASSTLAGAISTDTQYF
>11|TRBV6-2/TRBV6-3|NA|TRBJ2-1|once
TGTGCCAGCAGTTACGGGAAGACTCAGTTCTTC
CASSYGKTQFF
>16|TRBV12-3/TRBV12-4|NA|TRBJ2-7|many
TGTGCCAGCAGTTTAGCGCTCCAGCGGAGGAGGAGCGAGCAGTACTTC
CASSLALQRRRSEQYF
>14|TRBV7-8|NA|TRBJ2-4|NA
TGTGCCAGCAGCTTAAGTCCGATCAAAAACATTCAGTACTTC
CASSLSPIKNIQYF
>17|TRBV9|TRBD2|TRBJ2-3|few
TGTGCCAGCAGCGTAGCGGAGACTAGCGGGCTGGGAGATACGCAGTATTTT
CASSVAETSGLGDTQYF
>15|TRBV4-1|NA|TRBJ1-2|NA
TGCGCCAGCAGCCTATGGGGACGGGTAAACTATGGCTACACCTTC
CASSLWGRVNYGYTF
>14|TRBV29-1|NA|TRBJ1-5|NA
TGCAGCGTTGGGGGGGCAGGGAACGGGCAGCCCCAGCATTTT
CSVGGAGNGQPQHF